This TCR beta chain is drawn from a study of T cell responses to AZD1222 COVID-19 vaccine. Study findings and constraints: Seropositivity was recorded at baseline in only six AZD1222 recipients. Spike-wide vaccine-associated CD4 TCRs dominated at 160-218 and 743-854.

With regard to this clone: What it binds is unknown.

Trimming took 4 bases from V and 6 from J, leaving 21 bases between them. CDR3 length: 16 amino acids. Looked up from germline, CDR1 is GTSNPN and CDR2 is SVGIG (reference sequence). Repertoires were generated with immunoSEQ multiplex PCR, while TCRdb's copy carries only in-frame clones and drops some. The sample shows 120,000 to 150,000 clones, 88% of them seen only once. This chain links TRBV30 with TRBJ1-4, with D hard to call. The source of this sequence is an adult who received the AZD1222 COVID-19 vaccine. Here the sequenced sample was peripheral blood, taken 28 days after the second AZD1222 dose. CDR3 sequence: CAWKRIEYSVDEKLFF. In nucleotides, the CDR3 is TGTGCCTGGAAACGAATAGAATACAGCGTCGATGAAAAACTGTTTTTT.